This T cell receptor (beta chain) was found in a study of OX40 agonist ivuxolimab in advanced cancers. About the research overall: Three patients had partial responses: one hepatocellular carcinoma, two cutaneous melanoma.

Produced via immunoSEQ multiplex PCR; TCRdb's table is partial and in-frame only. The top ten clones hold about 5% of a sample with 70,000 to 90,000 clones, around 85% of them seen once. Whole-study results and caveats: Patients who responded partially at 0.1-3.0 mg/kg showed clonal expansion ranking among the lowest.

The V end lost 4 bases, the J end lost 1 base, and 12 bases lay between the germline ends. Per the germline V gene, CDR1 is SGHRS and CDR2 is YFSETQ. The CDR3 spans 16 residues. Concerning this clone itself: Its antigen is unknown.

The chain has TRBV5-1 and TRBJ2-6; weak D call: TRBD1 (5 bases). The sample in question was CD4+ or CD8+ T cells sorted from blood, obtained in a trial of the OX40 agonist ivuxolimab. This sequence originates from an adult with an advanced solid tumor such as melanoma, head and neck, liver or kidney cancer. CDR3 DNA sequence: TGCGCCAGCAGCCCGTTCCAGGGTTCTGGGGCCAACGTCCTGACTTTC. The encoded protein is CASSPFQGSGANVLTF.